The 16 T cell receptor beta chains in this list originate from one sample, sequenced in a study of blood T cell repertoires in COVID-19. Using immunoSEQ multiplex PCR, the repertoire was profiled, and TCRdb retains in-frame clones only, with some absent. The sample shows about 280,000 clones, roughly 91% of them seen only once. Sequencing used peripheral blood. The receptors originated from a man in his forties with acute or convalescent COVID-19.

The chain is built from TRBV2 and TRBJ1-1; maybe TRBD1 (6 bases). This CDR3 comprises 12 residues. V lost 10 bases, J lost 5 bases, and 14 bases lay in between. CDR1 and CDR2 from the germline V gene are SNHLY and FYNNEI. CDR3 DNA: TGTGCCAACCGGACGAGGGGGACTGAAGCTTTCTTT. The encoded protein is CANRTRGTEAFF.

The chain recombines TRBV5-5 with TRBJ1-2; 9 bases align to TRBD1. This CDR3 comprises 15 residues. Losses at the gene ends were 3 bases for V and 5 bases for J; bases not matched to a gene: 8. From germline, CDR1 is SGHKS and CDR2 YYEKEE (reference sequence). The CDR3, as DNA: TGTGCCAGCAGCTACGACAGGGGGAAAGGGTATGGCTACACCTTC. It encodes CASSYDRGKGYGYTF.

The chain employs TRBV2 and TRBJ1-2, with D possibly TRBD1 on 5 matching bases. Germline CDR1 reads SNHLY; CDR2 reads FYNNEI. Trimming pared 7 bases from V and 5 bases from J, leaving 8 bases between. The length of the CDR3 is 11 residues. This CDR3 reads CASTSGYGYTF. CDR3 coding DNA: TGTGCCAGCACCTCAGGGTATGGCTACACCTTC.

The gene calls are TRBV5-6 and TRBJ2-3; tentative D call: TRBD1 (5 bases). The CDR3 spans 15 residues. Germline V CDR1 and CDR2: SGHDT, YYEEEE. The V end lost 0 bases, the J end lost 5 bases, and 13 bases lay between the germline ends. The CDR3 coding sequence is TGTGCCAGCAGCTTGGACTACAGGCTGAGAGATACGCAGTATTTT. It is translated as CASSLDYRLRDTQYF.

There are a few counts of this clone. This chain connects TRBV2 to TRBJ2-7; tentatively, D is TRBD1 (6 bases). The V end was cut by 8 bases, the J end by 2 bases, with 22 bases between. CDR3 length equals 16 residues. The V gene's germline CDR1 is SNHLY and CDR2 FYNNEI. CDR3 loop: CASGSDRRFMTYEQYF. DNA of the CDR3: TGTGCCAGCGGGTCGGACAGACGCTTCATGACCTACGAGCAGTACTTC.

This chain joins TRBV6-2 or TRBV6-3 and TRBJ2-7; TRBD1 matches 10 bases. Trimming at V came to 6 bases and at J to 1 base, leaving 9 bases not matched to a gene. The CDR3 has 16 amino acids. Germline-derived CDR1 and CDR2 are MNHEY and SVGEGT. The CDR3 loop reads CASSPVTGQGSYEQYF. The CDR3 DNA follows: TGTGCCAGCAGCCCTGTCACGGGACAGGGGTCCTACGAGCAGTACTTC.

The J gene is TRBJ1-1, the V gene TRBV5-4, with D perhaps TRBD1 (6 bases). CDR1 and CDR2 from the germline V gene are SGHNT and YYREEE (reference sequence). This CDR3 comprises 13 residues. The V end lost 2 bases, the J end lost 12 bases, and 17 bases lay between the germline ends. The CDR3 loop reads CASSLTGTKETFF. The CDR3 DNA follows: TGTGCCAGCAGCTTAACAGGGACAAAGGAAACTTTCTTT.

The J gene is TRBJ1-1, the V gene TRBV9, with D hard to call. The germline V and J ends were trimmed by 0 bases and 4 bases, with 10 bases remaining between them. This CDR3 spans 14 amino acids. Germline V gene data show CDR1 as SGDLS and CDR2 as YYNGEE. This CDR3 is CASSVGQAPTEAFF. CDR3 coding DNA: TGTGCCAGCAGCGTAGGGCAGGCCCCCACTGAAGCTTTCTTT.

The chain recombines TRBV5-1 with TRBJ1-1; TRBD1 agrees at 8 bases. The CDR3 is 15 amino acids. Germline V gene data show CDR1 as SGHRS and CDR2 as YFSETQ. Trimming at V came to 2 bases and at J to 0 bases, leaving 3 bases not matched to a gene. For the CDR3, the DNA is TGCGCCAGCAGCTTTACAGGGGGTATGAACACTGAAGCTTTCTTT. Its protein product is CASSFTGGMNTEAFF.

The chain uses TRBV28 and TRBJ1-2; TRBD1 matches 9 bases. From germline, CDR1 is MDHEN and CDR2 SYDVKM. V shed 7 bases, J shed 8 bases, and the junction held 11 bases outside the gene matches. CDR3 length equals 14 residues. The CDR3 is CASTFDRGEEGYTF. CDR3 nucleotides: TGTGCCAGCACCTTCGACAGGGGGGAGGAAGGCTACACCTTC.

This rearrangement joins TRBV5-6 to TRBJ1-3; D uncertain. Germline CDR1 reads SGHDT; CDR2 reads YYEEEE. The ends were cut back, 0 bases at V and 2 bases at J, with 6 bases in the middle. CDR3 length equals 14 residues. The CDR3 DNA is TGTGCCAGCAGCTTGGACGGGGCTGGAAACACCATATATTTT. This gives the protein CASSLDGAGNTIYF.

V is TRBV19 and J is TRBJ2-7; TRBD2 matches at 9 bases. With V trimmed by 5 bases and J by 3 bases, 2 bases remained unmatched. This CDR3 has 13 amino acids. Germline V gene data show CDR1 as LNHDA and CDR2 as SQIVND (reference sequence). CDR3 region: CASSFSGGYEQYF. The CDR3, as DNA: TGTGCCAGTAGTTTTAGCGGGGGCTACGAGCAGTACTTC.

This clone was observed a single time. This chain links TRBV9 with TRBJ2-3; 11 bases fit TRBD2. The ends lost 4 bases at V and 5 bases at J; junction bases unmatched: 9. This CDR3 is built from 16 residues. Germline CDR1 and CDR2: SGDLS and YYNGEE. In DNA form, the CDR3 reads TGTGCCAGCAGCCCATTAGCGGGGGGGCCTGGAGATACGCAGTATTTT. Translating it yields CASSPLAGGPGDTQYF. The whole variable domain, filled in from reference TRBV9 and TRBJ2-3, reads DSGVTQTPKHLITATGQRVTLRCSPRSGDLSVYWYQQSLDQGLQFLIQYYNGEERAKGNILERFSAQQFPDLHSELNLSSLELGDSALYFCASSPLAGGPGDTQYFGPGTRLTVL.

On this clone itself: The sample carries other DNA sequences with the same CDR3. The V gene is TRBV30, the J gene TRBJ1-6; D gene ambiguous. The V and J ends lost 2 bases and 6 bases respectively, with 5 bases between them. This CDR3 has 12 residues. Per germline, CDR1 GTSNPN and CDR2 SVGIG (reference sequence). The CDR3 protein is CAWSQSNSPLHF. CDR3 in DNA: TGTGCCTGGAGTCAATCTAATTCACCCCTCCACTTT.

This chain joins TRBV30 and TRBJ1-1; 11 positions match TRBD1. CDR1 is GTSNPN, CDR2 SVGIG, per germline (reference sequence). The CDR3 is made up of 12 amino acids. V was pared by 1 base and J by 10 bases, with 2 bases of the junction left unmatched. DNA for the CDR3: TGTGCCTGGAGTGAAGGGACAGGGGGAGCTTTCTTT. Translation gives CAWSEGTGGAFF.

CDR3 protein: CASSLDGQGDDELFF. CDR3 sequence (DNA): TGCGCCAGCAGCTTGGACGGACAGGGCGATGACGAGCTGTTTTTT. The V call is TRBV5-1, the J call TRBJ2-2; 8 bases match TRBD1. Germline CDR1 is SGHRS and CDR2 is YFSETQ. V was clipped by 0 bases and J by 11 bases; unmatched bases: 9. The CDR3 is 15 residues long.